Listed below are T cell receptor beta chains from one sample, sequenced in a study of sequential checkpoint blockade in melanoma. Clones were read by immunoSEQ multiplex PCR, and TCRdb kept only the in-frame ones, dropping some. The sample has about 21,000 clones, more than 80% seen once; the top ten hold 10%. The material sequenced was CD8+ T cells sorted from blood (inferred from file names), taken from a patient given nivolumab and ipilimumab in sequence. The source of these receptors is a human donor with melanoma. The CDR3 runs from the conserved cysteine through the conserved F or W. The D gene is left open where the match is weak. Expanded clones are given a class, and other clones once, few, many or no size at all.

>14|TRBJ1-1|TRBD1|TRBV27|few
CASSLDRPNTEAFF
TGTGCCAGCAGTTTGGACAGGCCGAACACTGAAGCTTTCTTT
>14|TRBJ1-1|NA|TRBV10-2|NA
CASSWDKDYTEAFF
TGCGCCAGCAGTTGGGACAAAGACTACACTGAAGCTTTCTTT
>14|TRBJ2-7|NA|TRBV5-5|NA
CASSYQGPYYEQYF
TGTGCCAGCAGTTATCAGGGTCCCTACTACGAGCAGTACTTC
>17|TRBJ2-7|TRBD2|TRBV5-6|NA
CASSLVSGGGTEYEQYF
TGTGCCAGCAGCTTGGTTAGCGGGGGGGGTACCGAATACGAGCAGTACTTC
>19|TRBJ2-1|TRBD2|TRBV4-2|once
CASSQDPTSGSLSYNEQFF
TGTGCCAGCAGCCAAGATCCGACTAGCGGGAGTCTCTCCTACAATGAGCAGTTCTTC
>11|TRBJ2-1|NA|TRBV10-3|NA
CAISGGPEQFF
TGTGCCATCAGTGGGGGGCCTGAGCAGTTCTTC
>16|TRBJ1-3|NA|TRBV7-8|NA
CASSLVFRGSGNTIYF
TGTGCCAGCAGCTTAGTTTTCCGAGGCTCTGGAAACACCATATATTTT
>14|TRBJ2-3|TRBD2|TRBV13|NA
CASSWGLARDTQYF
TGTGCCAGCAGCTGGGGACTAGCAAGAGATACGCAGTATTTT
>16|TRBJ2-1|TRBD1|TRBV9|NA
CASSVAQQGARGEQFF
TGTGCCAGCAGCGTAGCTCAGCAGGGGGCGCGGGGTGAGCAGTTCTTC
>17|TRBJ2-1|TRBD2|TRBV5-1|NA
CASSRRGSGGTYNEQFF
TGCGCCAGCAGCCGGCGGGGGAGCGGGGGAACCTACAATGAGCAGTTCTTC
>20|TRBJ1-2|NA|TRBV28|few
CASWVGWGRFPPDNVYGYTF
TGTGCCAGCTGGGTAGGGTGGGGGAGGTTCCCTCCAGACAACGTCTATGGCTACACCTTC
>15|TRBJ2-3|TRBD2|TRBV10-1|NA
CASSDASGGTDTQYF
TGCGCCAGCAGTGATGCTAGCGGGGGCACAGATACGCAGTATTTT
>15|TRBJ2-1|TRBD2|TRBV10-3|NA
CAIRSGLEGYNEQFF
TGTGCCATCAGGTCTGGACTAGAGGGCTACAATGAGCAGTTCTTC
>16|TRBJ1-4|NA|TRBV27|once
CASSLGRGLPPEKLFF
TGTGCCAGCAGTTTAGGGCGAGGACTGCCCCCGGAAAAACTGTTTTTT
>15|TRBJ2-7|NA|TRBV19|NA
CASSIDLRAAYEQYF
TGTGCCAGTAGTATAGATCTGAGGGCGGCCTACGAGCAGTACTTC
>19|TRBJ2-1|NA|TRBV2|NA
CAILILTVANAGSYNEQFF
TGTGCCATCTTAATATTGACGGTCGCCAATGCAGGGTCCTACAATGAGCAGTTCTTC
>17|TRBJ1-4|NA|TRBV10-3|NA
CAISESMVEVFGEKLFF
TGTGCCATCAGTGAGTCGATGGTAGAGGTTTTTGGTGAAAAACTGTTTTTT
>15|TRBJ2-7|NA|TRBV27|NA
CASSLMRPTSYEQYF
TGTGCCAGCAGTTTGATGCGTCCTACCTCTTACGAGCAGTACTTC
>15|TRBJ2-2|NA|TRBV29-1|NA
CSVGGGALDTGELFF
TGCAGCGTTGGTGGTGGGGCACTGGACACCGGGGAGCTGTTTTTT
>15|TRBJ1-2|TRBD1|TRBV4-3|NA
CASSQVPGQGYGYTF
TGCGCCAGCAGCCAAGTACCGGGACAGGGCTATGGCTACACCTTC
>15|TRBJ1-5|NA|TRBV5-8|NA
CASSWGHRINQPQHF
TGTGCCAGCAGCTGGGGACACCGCATCAATCAGCCCCAGCATTTT
>13|TRBJ1-1|NA|TRBV30|NA
CAWSVGGNTEAFF
TGTGCCTGGAGTGTCGGGGGGAACACTGAAGCTTTCTTT
>12|TRBJ2-5|NA|TRBV7-3|few
CASSFGEETQYF
TGTGCCAGCAGCTTCGGGGAAGAGACCCAGTACTTC